This T cell receptor beta chain was identified during a study of blood T cell repertoires in COVID-19. Study-level background: Donors in the United States, Italy and Spain gave samples during acute or convalescent COVID-19. T cells, B-cell-depleted T cells, or PBMCs provided the cDNA or gDNA that served as material.

In Seattle, patients joined the study during active infection and were tracked longitudinally. Clones were sequenced by immunoSEQ multiplex PCR, and TCRdb holds only the in-frame ones, with some missing. The sample lists fewer than 350,000 clones, about nine tenths seen once, with roughly a tenth in the top ten. Germline-derived CDR1 and CDR2 are SQVTM and ANQGSEA. With V trimmed by 6 bases and J by 1 base, 5 bases remained unmatched. The length of the CDR3 is 13 residues. The rearrangement uses TRBV29-1 and TRBJ1-1, with TRBD1 matching 7 bases. The TCR originated in a man aged 30 to 39 with COVID-19, enrolled during active disease. Sample: peripheral blood. The CDR3 is CSVTGQPNTEAFF. The CDR3 bases are TGCAGCGTGACAGGGCAACCGAACACTGAAGCTTTCTTT.